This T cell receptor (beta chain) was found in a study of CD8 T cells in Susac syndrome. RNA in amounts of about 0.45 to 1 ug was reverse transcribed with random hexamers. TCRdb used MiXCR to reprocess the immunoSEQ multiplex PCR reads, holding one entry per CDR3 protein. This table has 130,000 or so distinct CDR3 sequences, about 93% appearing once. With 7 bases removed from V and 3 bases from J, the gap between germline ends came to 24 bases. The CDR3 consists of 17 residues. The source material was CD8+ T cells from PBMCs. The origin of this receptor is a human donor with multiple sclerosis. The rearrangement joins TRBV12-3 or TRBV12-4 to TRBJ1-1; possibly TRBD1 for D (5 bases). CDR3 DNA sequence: TGTGCCAGCACCTCCGGGACCGAAGCCATCCCGGACACTGAAGCTTTCTTT. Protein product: CASTSGTEAIPDTEAFF.